Listed here are 7 T cell receptor beta chains from one sample, sequenced in a study of blood T cell repertoires in COVID-19. The table came from immunoSEQ multiplex PCR; TCRdb's copy has only in-frame clones and leaves some out. The sample yields approximately 250,000 clones, 90% seen once. Material for sequencing was PBMCs or T cells enriched from blood (not recorded which). These receptors came from a woman under 40 with acute COVID-19.

The CDR3 protein is CASIPTGPTEAFF. In DNA, the CDR3 is TGTGCCAGCATCCCCACAGGGCCCACTGAAGCTTTCTTT. The V gene is TRBV28, the J gene TRBJ1-1, with D perhaps TRBD1 (6 bases). Trimming removed 7 bases at V and 4 bases at J, with 13 bases between. The CDR3 is made up of 13 amino acids. Germline V lookup: CDR1 MDHEN, CDR2 SYDVKM.

This chain links TRBV27 with TRBJ1-4; D is unclear. Germline CDR1 is MNHEY and CDR2 is SMNVEV (reference sequence). This CDR3 spans 12 amino acids. V was clipped by 3 bases and J by 8 bases, with 7 bases between them. For the CDR3, the DNA is TGTGCCAGCAGTTTCCCCGGGGAAAAACTGTTTTTT. Residues: CASSFPGEKLFF.

This chain connects TRBV14 to TRBJ1-1; 7 bases align to TRBD1. Per the germline V gene, CDR1 is SGHDN and CDR2 is FVKESK. Trimming at V came to 0 bases and at J to 2 bases, leaving 3 bases not matched to a gene. There are 15 residues in the CDR3. The CDR3 sequence is CASSQETGFNTEAFF. The CDR3 region has the DNA TGTGCCAGCAGCCAAGAGACAGGGTTTAACACTGAAGCTTTCTTT.

J is TRBJ2-7 and V is TRBV7-6, with a possible D match to TRBD2 (6 bases). Germline V gives CDR1 SGHVS, CDR2 FNYEAQ. V dropped 0 bases and J dropped 3 bases, with 15 bases sitting between them. The CDR3 extends over 16 amino acids. The CDR3 loop is CASSLAETAEGYEQYF. The CDR3 region has the DNA TGTGCCAGCAGCTTAGCGGAGACAGCGGAGGGCTACGAGCAGTACTTC.

The chain employs TRBV6-5 and TRBJ1-4; perhaps TRBD1 as D (6 bases). This CDR3 is built from 15 residues. Germline-derived CDR1 and CDR2 are MNHEY and SVGAGI. V dropped 0 bases and J dropped 7 bases, with 12 bases sitting between them. The CDR3 is CASSYSAGVGEKLFF. CDR3 DNA: TGTGCCAGCAGTTACTCCGCAGGGGTGGGTGAAAAACTGTTTTTT.

This clone was detected only once. The chain couples TRBV4-1 to TRBJ2-1; possible D gene TRBD2, 6 bases. CDR1 is MGHRA, CDR2 YSYEKL, per germline. V lost 4 bases and J 9 bases, leaving 10 bases between the germline ends. This CDR3 spans 12 amino acids. CDR3 in amino acids: CASSLLSGEQFF. The DNA of the CDR3 is TGCGCCAGCAGCCTACTTAGCGGTGAGCAGTTCTTC.

V is TRBV6-4 and J is TRBJ2-2; D is uncertain. V was clipped by 5 bases and J by 0 bases, with 10 bases between them. The CDR3 is 15 residues long. Germline lookup yields CDR1 MRHNA and CDR2 SNTAGT. The CDR3 reads CASSPLGSNTGELFF. In DNA, the CDR3 is TGTGCCAGCAGTCCTTTGGGCTCGAACACCGGGGAGCTGTTTTTT.